This TCR beta chain was captured by sequencing in a study of long-term antiretroviral therapy in people with HIV. Turning to the study itself: A decade or so separates the oldest specimens from the later 2015 immediate-ART recommendation. Study-level results: An increase in diversity followed ART, yet levels stayed below transplant donor controls. The study collected blood between the mid-2000s and the late 2010s, possibly under older ART regimens. The clones with expansion before ART were dominant in the repertoire at all time points.

Note on this clone: Antigen: not known.

V was pared by 0 bases and J by 7 bases, with 10 bases between. The germline V gene encodes CDR1 SGDLS and CDR2 YYNGEE. CDR3 length equals 14 residues. Running of the v3.0 immunoSEQ assay took place at survey level. Sequencing used immunoSEQ multiplex PCR; TCRdb keeps in-frame clones, though not all of them. The profile shows under 25,000 clones, 70% to 90% of them singletons. The genes are TRBV9 and TRBJ1-4; D may be TRBD1 (6 bases). The sequence was collected from a man in his 60s with HIV. Sequencing was performed on unsorted PBMCs, taken 0.6 years after starting antiretroviral therapy. Written as DNA, the CDR3 is TGTGCCAGCAGCGTAGGGGGGGCGGGTGAAAAACTGTTTTTT. It encodes CASSVGGAGEKLFF.